This T cell receptor beta chain was recovered during a study of CD8+ T cells in alopecia areata. The wider study: Oral tofacitinib (5 to 10 mg twice daily) was administered to treated patients.

The study's findings and limits: Within the top 100, expanded CD8+ clones significantly decreased with tofacitinib, as did scalp clonality.

cDNA reverse transcribed from extracted RNA served as the sequencing template. Assay used: immunoSEQ multiplex PCR; TCRdb lists only in-frame clones, some missing. The sample consists of around 290,000 clones, 55% to 75% of them appearing once. As to this clone: No antigen is known for it.

Documented treatment: oral pan-JAK inhibitor, 5-10 mg twice daily. This TCR came from a human donor with alopecia areata. Source: CD4+ T cells sorted from blood, taken at week 24, from a patient treated with tofacitinib.

The CDR3 spells CASRGLLTGRDEQFF. CDR3 nucleotide sequence: TGCGCCAGCCGAGGCCTCCTGACCGGAAGGGATGAGCAGTTCTTC. V is TRBV4-1 and J is TRBJ2-1; D is uncertain. This CDR3 contains 15 residues. The V gene's germline CDR1 is MGHRA and CDR2 YSYEKL. V lost 8 bases, J lost 8 bases, and 22 bases lay in between.